A selection of T cell receptor beta chains follows, all from one sample in a study of identical twins. TCRdb re-analysed the 5' RACE reads in MiXCR, keeping a single row per CDR3 protein. The table records just under 550,000 distinct CDR3 sequences, roughly 15% of them present only once. These sequences were also reported in another study, on yellow fever vaccine responses in identical twins.

Sequenced material: CD4+ T cells sorted from blood. Receptor source: a woman under 30 in good health. CDR3s include the opening cysteine and the closing phenylalanine or tryptophan. Each record gives: clone size, V gene, J gene, D gene, CDR3 protein, CDR3 DNA. The D gene is left open where the match is weak. A clone size is listed for some rows: how often the clone was seen (once, few, many), or a class if it is expanded.

NA	TRBV28	TRBJ2-2	NA	CASSRTGRTGELFF	TGTGCCAGCAGCCGTACAGGCCGCACCGGGGAGCTGTTTTTT
NA	TRBV6-1	TRBJ1-5	TRBD1	CASMGQGGYLPQHF	TGTGCCAGCATGGGACAGGGAGGTTATCTGCCCCAGCATTTT
many	TRBV27	TRBJ1-5	NA	CASSYRKTNSNQPQHF	TGTGCCAGCAGTTACAGGAAAACGAATAGCAATCAGCCCCAGCATTTT
few	TRBV18	TRBJ2-3	TRBD2	CASSPPAGGDTQYF	TGTGCCAGCTCACCACCGGCGGGGGGAGATACGCAGTATTTT
NA	TRBV10-3	TRBJ2-3	NA	CAIRPDTDTQYF	TGTGCCATCAGGCCCGACACAGATACGCAGTATTTT
NA	TRBV5-1	TRBJ2-3	TRBD2	CASSPNSGGAPDTQYF	TGCGCCAGCAGCCCAAATAGCGGGGGGGCCCCAGATACGCAGTATTTT
NA	TRBV3-1	TRBJ2-1	TRBD2	CATSEKLAGASGSYNEQFF	TGTGCCACCAGCGAAAAACTAGCGGGAGCCTCCGGGTCCTACAATGAGCAGTTCTTC
NA	TRBV12-3/TRBV12-4	TRBJ2-7	NA	CASRTAHYEQYF	TGTGCCAGCAGAACAGCACACTACGAGCAGTACTTC
few	TRBV12-3/TRBV12-4	TRBJ2-1	NA	CASSSTGVPNEQFF	TGTGCCAGCAGTTCCACGGGGGTTCCCAATGAGCAGTTCTTC
NA	TRBV12-3/TRBV12-4	TRBJ2-1	NA	CASSFRPGVHNEQFF	TGTGCCAGCAGTTTCCGACCGGGAGTCCACAATGAGCAGTTCTTC
few	TRBV21-1	TRBJ1-5	NA	CASSPRTSDSNQPQHF	TGTGCCAGCTCCCCCAGGACGTCGGATAGCAATCAGCCCCAGCATTTT
few	TRBV6-1	TRBJ2-2	TRBD1	CASSSGGAGTGELFF	TGTGCCAGCAGCTCAGGGGGCGCGGGCACCGGGGAGCTGTTTTTT
few	TRBV20-1	TRBJ2-5	TRBD2	CSARTSGDQETQYF	TGCAGTGCTAGGACTAGCGGGGACCAAGAGACCCAGTACTTC
NA	TRBV24-1	TRBJ1-5	TRBD1	CATSTSGGSGNQPQHF	TGTGCCACCAGCACTTCAGGGGGCTCGGGCAATCAGCCCCAGCATTTT
few	TRBV21-1	TRBJ2-7	NA	CASSKSADCRYEQYF	TGTGCTAGCAGCAAATCTGCGGACTGCCGCTACGAGCAGTACTTC
few	TRBV2	TRBJ2-3	NA	CASSFMGPSTDTQYF	TGTGCCAGCAGCTTCATGGGGCCGAGTACAGATACGCAGTATTTT
NA	TRBV20-1	TRBJ2-1	TRBD1	CSANLDREKSQFF	TGCAGTGCCAATCTCGACAGGGAAAAGAGTCAGTTCTTC
NA	TRBV25-1	TRBJ2-1	NA	CATGIGGFTYNEQFF	TGTGCCACCGGGATAGGGGGATTCACCTACAATGAGCAGTTCTTC
NA	TRBV2	TRBJ2-1	TRBD2	CASSQRTSGRAGNEQFF	TGTGCCAGCAGTCAGCGGACTAGCGGGAGGGCCGGGAATGAGCAGTTCTTC
few	TRBV12-3/TRBV12-4	TRBJ1-2	NA	CASSLLIQGVGYGYTF	TGTGCCAGCAGTCTACTGATACAGGGAGTAGGCTATGGCTACACCTTC
NA	TRBV12-3/TRBV12-4	TRBJ2-1	NA	CASSLGLGAGEQFF	TGTGCCAGCAGTTTAGGTCTAGGGGCGGGTGAGCAGTTCTTC
NA	TRBV2	TRBJ1-5	NA	CASSDGLGQPQHF	TGTGCCAGCAGTGACGGGTTAGGTCAGCCCCAGCATTTT
NA	TRBV10-3	TRBJ1-2	NA	CAISDSYGYTF	TGTGCCATCAGTGACAGCTATGGCTACACCTTC
NA	TRBV29-1	TRBJ1-2	TRBD1	CSARTGSGYTF	TGCAGCGCCCGGACAGGGAGTGGCTACACCTTC
few	TRBV27	TRBJ2-2	TRBD1	CASSSYDRVTGELFF	TGTGCCAGCAGTTCATACGACAGGGTCACCGGGGAGCTGTTTTTT
few	TRBV7-8	TRBJ1-1	NA	CASSKVGGLAEAFF	TGTGCCAGCAGCAAGGTCGGGGGGCTAGCTGAAGCTTTCTTT
NA	TRBV20-1	TRBJ1-1	TRBD1	CSAGDRNTEAFF	TGCAGTGCTGGGGACAGAAACACTGAAGCTTTCTTT
NA	TRBV28	TRBJ1-5	TRBD1	CASSLRQGLSNQPQHF	TGTGCCAGCAGTCTACGACAGGGGTTAAGCAATCAGCCCCAGCATTTT
NA	TRBV7-2	TRBJ1-1	NA	CASSKPTGNTEAFF	TGTGCCAGCAGCAAGCCAACGGGCAACACTGAAGCTTTCTTT
few	TRBV29-1	TRBJ1-1	NA	CSVEAYQNTEAFF	TGCAGCGTTGAAGCGTATCAGAACACTGAAGCTTTCTTT
few	TRBV5-1	TRBJ1-1	NA	CASSRNLDGNTEAFF	TGCGCCAGCAGCCGGAATTTAGACGGGAACACTGAAGCTTTCTTT
few	TRBV20-1	TRBJ2-3	NA	CSARDLRLSTDTQYF	TGCAGTGCTAGAGATCTGAGGTTAAGCACAGATACGCAGTATTTT
few	TRBV12-3/TRBV12-4	TRBJ2-2	NA	CASSFLRVSGELFF	TGTGCCAGCAGTTTCTTGAGGGTGTCCGGGGAGCTGTTTTTT
few	TRBV12-3/TRBV12-4	TRBJ1-5	NA	CASSFGLRQPQHF	TGTGCCAGCAGTTTTGGGTTGAGGCAGCCCCAGCATTTT
NA	TRBV4-1	TRBJ2-3	TRBD1	CASSQDSVAQGATTQYF	TGCGCCAGCAGCCAAGATAGCGTTGCGCAGGGGGCGACTACGCAGTATTTT
NA	TRBV18	TRBJ1-1	NA	CASSPPGLRENTEAFF	TGTGCCAGCTCACCACCGGGCTTGAGGGAGAACACTGAAGCTTTCTTT
NA	TRBV6-1	TRBJ1-2	TRBD1	CASSDRTGGSYGYTF	TGTGCCAGCAGTGACCGGACAGGGGGCAGCTATGGCTACACCTTC
once	TRBV20-1	TRBJ2-1	NA	CSASGRTEYNEQFF	TGCAGTGCTAGCGGGCGAACGGAGTACAATGAGCAGTTCTTC
few	TRBV20-1	TRBJ2-3	NA	CSASSRRGTDTQYF	TGCAGTGCTAGCTCTCGAAGGGGGACAGATACGCAGTATTTT
few	TRBV7-2	TRBJ2-2	NA	CASSPRTVTTGELFF	TGTGCCAGCAGCCCCCGGACAGTCACCACCGGGGAGCTGTTTTTT
NA	TRBV3-1	TRBJ2-3	NA	CASSPPKRDTQYF	TGTGCCAGCAGCCCTCCGAAAAGAGATACGCAGTATTTT
NA	TRBV11-2	TRBJ2-2	TRBD2	CASSPGTSGRATGELFF	TGTGCCAGCAGCCCCGGGACTAGCGGGAGGGCCACCGGGGAGCTGTTTTTT
once	TRBV5-1	TRBJ1-1	NA	CASSSAQNTEAFF	TGCGCCAGCAGCTCGGCGCAGAACACTGAAGCTTTCTTT
NA	TRBV5-1	TRBJ2-1	NA	CASSLAYSSSYNEQFF	TGCGCCAGCAGCTTAGCATACTCTAGCTCCTACAATGAGCAGTTCTTC
NA	TRBV20-1	TRBJ2-1	TRBD2	CSARASAGGLNEQFF	TGCAGTGCTAGAGCCTCGGCGGGGGGACTCAATGAGCAGTTCTTC
few	TRBV10-1	TRBJ2-1	TRBD1	CASSESGQAYNEQFF	TGCGCCAGCAGTGAGTCGGGACAGGCTTACAATGAGCAGTTCTTC
NA	TRBV24-1	TRBJ2-5	NA	CATSQPEETQYF	TGTGCCACCAGTCAACCGGAAGAGACCCAGTACTTC
NA	TRBV5-1	TRBJ2-2	TRBD1	CASRRDSTTGELFF	TGCGCCAGCAGACGGGACAGCACCACCGGGGAGCTGTTTTTT
many	TRBV29-1	TRBJ2-1	TRBD2	CSVGGGRGNEQFF	TGCAGCGTGGGCGGCGGGAGGGGAAATGAGCAGTTCTTC
few	TRBV11-2	TRBJ2-2	NA	CASTGTGELFF	TGTGCCAGTACCGGCACCGGGGAGCTGTTTTTT
NA	TRBV10-3	TRBJ2-2	NA	CAAAGTVNTGELFF	TGTGCCGCCGCCGGGACGGTGAACACCGGGGAGCTGTTTTTT
NA	TRBV29-1	TRBJ1-5	TRBD1	CSVVDRGDYSNQPQHF	TGCAGCGTTGTAGACAGGGGCGATTATAGCAATCAGCCCCAGCATTTT
NA	TRBV29-1	TRBJ2-1	NA	CSAVWGEQFF	TGCAGCGCCGTGTGGGGAGAGCAGTTCTTC